Sequencing of this T cell receptor beta chain was carried out in a study of blood T cell repertoires in COVID-19. The wider study: Samples taken during acute and convalescent COVID-19 were collected in the United States, Italy and Spain. From T cells, B-cell-depleted T cells, or PBMCs came the material, which was cDNA or gDNA.

CDR3 length: 17 residues. V lost 0 bases, J lost 0 bases, and 6 bases stayed unmatched. The germline CDR1 and CDR2 sequences are SGHNT and YYREEE (reference sequence). Using immunoSEQ multiplex PCR, the repertoire was profiled, and TCRdb retains in-frame clones only, with some absent. The top ten clones hold about 8.1% of a sample with approximately 230,000 clones, just under 85% of them seen once. The gene calls are TRBV5-4 and TRBJ2-4; TRBD2 matches at 7 bases. The sequence derives from an older man with acute or convalescent COVID-19. Sequenced sample: peripheral blood. The CDR3 loop reads CASSLVGGILAKNIQYF. For the CDR3, the DNA is TGTGCCAGCAGCTTGGTGGGGGGGATACTAGCCAAAAACATTCAGTACTTC.